A selection of T cell receptor beta chains follows, all from one sample in a study of T cell responses to AZD1222 COVID-19 vaccine. Profiled with immunoSEQ multiplex PCR; TCRdb holds only in-frame clones, not every one. The repertoire consists of roughly 100,000 clones, with roughly 87% occurring once and the leading ten covering about 5%. Sequenced here: peripheral blood, sampled on day 0 of AZD1222 vaccination. Receptors originate from an adult in good health. Both conserved end residues are part of each CDR3. The D gene is left open where the match is weak.

D: -; V: TRBV7-2; CDR3: CASSLRWTREGLNEQFF
D: -; V: TRBV18; CDR3: CASSPGVYEQYF
D: -; V: TRBV5-4; CDR3: CASSLTGKNTEAFF
D: -; V: TRBV12-2; CDR3: CASRLTAYRGGHGYTF
D: -; V: TRBV7-9; CDR3: CASSRDSNQPQHF
D: TRBD2; V: TRBV19; CDR3: CASRSGLAGGTPIF
D: TRBD1; V: TRBV5-5; CDR3: CASSLGGTVNIQYF
D: TRBD1; V: TRBV20-1; CDR3: CSASDIRTGKAEAFF
D: TRBD2; V: TRBV30; CDR3: CAGGLALDYNEQFF
D: TRBD1; V: TRBV2; CDR3: CASSEGQGERSYNEQFF
D: -; V: TRBV29-1; CDR3: CSVGSGGASGGELFF
D: TRBD2; V: TRBV5-1; CDR3: CASSLATGGQETQYF
D: -; V: TRBV21-1; CDR3: CASSKGPTGVDSYEQYF
D: -; V: TRBV25-1; CDR3: CASSWGVQETQYF
D: -; V: TRBV3-1/TRBV3-2; CDR3: CASSQDRTGYQPQHF
D: TRBD1; V: TRBV7-2; CDR3: CASSSMWDREASDTQYF
D: TRBD1; V: TRBV6-6; CDR3: CASGPRRDSNYEQYF
D: -; V: TRBV7-9; CDR3: CASSPPGLSGNTIYF
D: -; V: TRBV6-5; CDR3: CASSYSMRTEETQYF